These 29 T cell receptor beta chains came from one sample sequenced in a study of blood T cells in healthy people across ages. Together with a sample-barcoded 5' primer, a J-beta primer mix was included in a second PCR lasting about 6 to 11 cycles. TCRdb re-called the 5' RACE reads through MiXCR, storing one row per CDR3 protein. The sample includes fewer than 2,000,000 distinct CDR3 sequences, approximately 32% of them seen just once. Sequencing input: blood. The receptors were gathered from a woman in her 30s in good health.

V gene TRBV20-1 combines with J gene TRBJ1-2, with 10 nucleotides matching TRBD1. Germline V gene data show CDR1 as DFQATT and CDR2 as SNEGSKA (reference sequence). V dropped 3 bases and J dropped 4; count of bases not matched to a gene: 8. This CDR3 has 15 amino acids. The CDR3 nucleotides are TGCAGTGCTAGGGAGACAGGGGGCGAGATCTATGGCTACACCTTC. This translates into CSARETGGEIYGYTF.

The sample holds a few counts of this clonotype. The CDR3 reads CASRAGEYQETQYF. For the CDR3, the DNA is TGTGCCAGCAGAGCGGGAGAGTACCAAGAGACCCAGTACTTC. This rearrangement joins TRBV6-1 to TRBJ2-5, with TRBD2 matching 8 bases. CDR3 length: 14 residues. V trimming: 6 bases; J trimming: 0 bases; junction bases outside the gene matches: 3. Germline CDR1 MNHNS, CDR2 SASEGT.

This rearrangement joins TRBV28 to TRBJ2-1, with D unresolved. Trimming pared 7 bases from V and 4 bases from J, leaving 20 bases between. Germline V gives CDR1 MDHEN, CDR2 SYDVKM. This CDR3 spans 16 amino acids. For the CDR3, the DNA is TGTGCCAGCAAGGTAGAAAGGGCGGCTTCATACAATGAGCAGTTCTTC. Translated, it gives CASKVERAASYNEQFF.

The CDR3 DNA reads TGTGCCAGCAGTTACGAGACTAGCGGTCACAATGAGCAGTTCTTC. This gives the protein CASSYETSGHNEQFF. The V call is TRBV6-5, the J call TRBJ2-1; TRBD2 aligns across 9 bases. The V and J ends lost 2 bases and 5 bases, in that order; junction bases with no gene match: 4. The CDR3 length is 15 residues. CDR1 and CDR2 from the germline V gene are MNHEY and SVGAGI.

The V call is TRBV5-6, the J call TRBJ2-1; TRBD2 aligns across 7 bases. The CDR3 covers 15 residues. V gave up 1 base and J gave up 2 bases; unmatched junction bases: 3. Germline V lookup: CDR1 SGHDT, CDR2 YYEEEE. Here the CDR3 DNA reads TGTGCCAGCAGCTTGATTAGCGGGCCCTACAATGAGCAGTTCTTC. It translates to CASSLISGPYNEQFF.

This clonotype turned up a few times. The chain is built from TRBV4-2 and TRBJ2-3; 11 positions agree with TRBD2. The CDR3 has 17 amino acids. After removal of 4 bases from V and 4 bases from J, the junction contained 10 bases not matched to a gene. CDR1 LGHNA and CDR2 YNFKEQ come from the germline V gene. The CDR3 loop is CASSREIAGGSPDTQYF. Here the CDR3 DNA reads TGTGCCAGCAGCCGAGAAATAGCGGGAGGGTCCCCAGATACGCAGTATTTT.

This clonotype has a single count. The rearrangement joins TRBV20-1 to TRBJ1-2, with TRBD1 as a possible D gene (5 bases). V was clipped by 5 bases and J by 0 bases, with 10 bases between them. This CDR3 has 13 amino acids. Per germline, CDR1 DFQATT and CDR2 SNEGSKA (reference sequence). CDR3 nucleotides: TGCAGTGCTGTGCAGGGAGCTAACTATGGCTACACCTTC. It encodes CSAVQGANYGYTF.

This chain uses TRBV7-2 with TRBJ2-7, with 9 nucleotides matching TRBD2. V gave up 7 bases and J gave up 5 bases; unmatched junction bases: 9. Germline V gene data show CDR1 as SGHTA and CDR2 as FQGNSA. The CDR3 contains 14 residues. The CDR3, as DNA: TGTGCCAGCACGCTGGCGGGAGGGCCCCACGAGCAGTACTTC. Amino acid sequence: CASTLAGGPHEQYF.

The chain employs TRBV7-9 and TRBJ2-7; D gene uncertain. This CDR3 spans 16 amino acids. The germline V and J ends were trimmed by 5 bases and 1 base, with 18 bases remaining between them. Per the germline V gene, CDR1 is SEHNR and CDR2 is FQNEAQ (reference sequence). CDR3 in amino acids: CASSPPSTTNSYEQYF. Written as DNA, the CDR3 is TGTGCCAGCAGCCCCCCATCGACAACAAATTCCTACGAGCAGTACTTC.

This clonotype was picked up a small number of times. For the CDR3, the DNA is TGCAGTGCTAGGGGGCCGACAGTCTCCTATAATTCACCCCTCCACTTT. Translating it yields CSARGPTVSYNSPLHF. V usage is TRBV20-1 and J usage is TRBJ1-6, with a possible D match to TRBD1 (5 bases). Germline CDR1 and CDR2: DFQATT and SNEGSKA (reference sequence). The CDR3 is 16 amino acids. Between the trimmed V and J ends, which lost 3 bases and 0 bases, there was a span of 12 bases.

This clonotype appeared a few times. The chain recombines TRBV15 with TRBJ2-7; TRBD1 is a possible D gene (6 bases). CDR3 size: 14 residues. The V end lost 6 bases, the J end lost 2 bases, and 14 bases lay between the germline ends. Germline lookup yields CDR1 LNHNV and CDR2 YYDKDF (reference sequence). CDR3 in DNA: TGTGCCACCAGGGACAGTAAGGAAGCCTACGAGCAGTACTTC. It translates to CATRDSKEAYEQYF.

At least ten counts were recorded for this clonotype. The genes are TRBV4-1 and TRBJ2-1; TRBD1 matches at 10 bases. The V segment lost 4 bases and the J segment 6 bases; nucleotides outside the gene matches: 6. The CDR3 is 15 amino acids. The V gene's germline CDR1 is MGHRA and CDR2 YSYEKL. The CDR3 DNA reads as TGCGCCAGCAGCCTGCCGGGACAGGGGCGCAATGAGCAGTTCTTC. Translated, it gives CASSLPGQGRNEQFF.

This rearrangement joins TRBV9 to TRBJ1-5, with TRBD1 matching over 7 bases. Germline-derived CDR1 and CDR2 are SGDLS and YYNGEE. The CDR3 loop spans 15 amino acids. V was pared by 0 bases and J by 7 bases, with 7 bases of the junction left unmatched. Here the CDR3 DNA reads TGTGCCAGCAGCGTAGAGGGGGCAAGGGGGCAGCCCCAGCATTTT. Protein product: CASSVEGARGQPQHF.

This clonotype was detected a few times. This chain joins TRBV11-2 and TRBJ2-7, with no clear D. CDR3 length: 12 residues. Germline CDR1 is SGHAT and CDR2 is FQNNGV. V gave up 4 bases and J gave up 9 bases, with 13 bases separating them. The CDR3 nucleotides read TGTGCCAGCAGCTCCGATGGACCGGGGCAGTACTTC. Translating it yields CASSSDGPGQYF.

This chain connects TRBV28 to TRBJ2-3; the match to TRBD1 covers 8 bases. Germline V gene sequence: CDR1 MDHEN, CDR2 SYDVKM. J gave up 1 base and V 6 bases, and 9 bases lay outside the gene matches. The CDR3 consists of 16 residues. DNA of the CDR3: TGTGCCAGCAGCCTCACCGACAGGGGTGGCACAGATACGCAGTATTTT. This sequence encodes CASSLTDRGGTDTQYF.

V usage is TRBV11-2 and J usage is TRBJ2-5; TRBD2 matches at 10 bases. This CDR3 spans 14 amino acids. Germline V CDR1 and CDR2: SGHAT, FQNNGV. The ends lost 3 bases at V and 5 bases at J; junction bases unmatched: 3. The CDR3 here is CASSFLTSGETQYF. CDR3 bases: TGTGCCAGCAGCTTCTTGACTAGCGGGGAGACCCAGTACTTC.

This clonotype was found a few times. This rearrangement joins TRBV29-1 to TRBJ2-1, with 7 bases aligning to TRBD1. Germline trimming cut 4 bases from V and 0 bases from J; bases unmatched to any gene: 3. The CDR3 runs 14 residues. CDR1 is SQVTM, CDR2 ANQGSEA, per germline. The CDR3 here is CSVGQGSSYNEQFF. The CDR3 nucleotides read TGCAGCGTTGGACAGGGCAGCTCCTACAATGAGCAGTTCTTC.

The chain recombines TRBV6-2 or TRBV6-3 with TRBJ2-5, with D possibly being TRBD1 (5 bases). With 5 bases removed from V and 1 base from J, the gap between germline ends came to 11 bases. Germline CDR1 and CDR2: MNHEY and SVGEGT. The CDR3 runs 14 residues. For the CDR3, the DNA is TGTGCCAGCAGTCATCGACAGATCCAAGAGACCCAGTACTTC. This encodes CASSHRQIQETQYF.

The V and J genes are TRBV20-1 and TRBJ1-4; D gene ambiguous. The CDR3 has 14 residues. The V end lost 1 base, the J end lost 4 bases, and 10 bases lay between the germline ends. Germline assignment: CDR1 DFQATT and CDR2 SNEGSKA (reference sequence). The CDR3 sequence: CSARGEGHNEKLFF. Here the CDR3 DNA reads TGCAGTGCTAGAGGAGAGGGCCATAATGAAAAACTGTTTTTT.

The chain employs TRBV9 and TRBJ1-1, with a tentative D call TRBD1 (5 bases). This CDR3 has 13 amino acids. The ends were cut back, 0 bases at V and 5 bases at J, with 8 bases in the middle. Germline V lookup: CDR1 SGDLS, CDR2 YYNGEE. CDR3 protein: CASSVARGTEAFF. The DNA for the CDR3 is TGTGCCAGCAGCGTAGCGAGGGGTACTGAAGCTTTCTTT.

This clonotype was recorded a few times. The V and J genes are TRBV5-1 and TRBJ2-3; a possible D gene is TRBD1 (5 bases). Trimming took 1 base from V and 0 from J, leaving 9 bases between them. Germline V gene sequence: CDR1 SGHRS, CDR2 YFSETQ. The length of the CDR3 is 15 residues. CDR3 loop: CASSLTGHSTDTQYF. In DNA, the CDR3 is TGCGCCAGCAGCTTGACAGGACACAGCACAGATACGCAGTATTTT.

This clonotype appeared a few times. V usage is TRBV6-1 and J usage is TRBJ2-1; TRBD2 matches 7 bases. J was trimmed by 0 bases and V by 7 bases; bases with no gene match: 6. The CDR3 length is 15 residues. CDR1 and CDR2 (germline): MNHNS, SASEGT. The CDR3 sequence is CASMPSGHSYNEQFF. In DNA form, the CDR3 reads TGTGCCAGCATGCCTAGCGGACACTCCTACAATGAGCAGTTCTTC.

This clonotype was recorded many times. V gene TRBV5-1 combines with J gene TRBJ2-7; D gene ambiguous. CDR1 and CDR2 from the germline V gene are SGHRS and YFSETQ. The CDR3 contains 14 residues. Trimming cost V 4 bases and J 2 bases, with 13 bases left between them. Here the CDR3 reads CASSPSSGTYEQYF. Here the CDR3 DNA reads TGCGCCAGCAGCCCGAGCTCCGGTACCTACGAGCAGTACTTC.

V gene TRBV6-2 or TRBV6-3 combines with J gene TRBJ2-7; D gene ambiguous. Looked up from germline, CDR1 is MNHEY and CDR2 is SVGEGT. Trimming removed 7 bases at V and 10 bases at J, with 17 bases between. The CDR3 is 12 residues long. The CDR3 bases are TGTGCCAGCATGGGCGGTTGGGATACCCAGTACTTC. Encoded protein: CASMGGWDTQYF.

The chain couples TRBV4-1 to TRBJ2-6; perhaps TRBD2 as D (6 bases). The germline V gene has CDR1 MGHRA and CDR2 YSYEKL. This CDR3 has 20 amino acids. Deletions cut 4 bases from V and 2 bases from J, with 24 bases between. CDR3 sequence: CASSPWGGEYARPGANVLTF. Written as DNA, the CDR3 is TGCGCCAGCAGCCCATGGGGCGGGGAGTATGCTCGACCTGGGGCCAACGTCCTGACTTTC.

A few counts support this clonotype. The chain joins TRBV5-1 to TRBJ2-7; 10 bases fit TRBD2. The CDR3 is 15 residues long. Germline CDR1 and CDR2: SGHRS and YFSETQ. Trimming removed 3 bases from V and 0 bases from J; junction bases left unmatched: 3. The CDR3 reads CASSSSGGVSYEQYF. CDR3 DNA: TGCGCCAGCAGCTCCAGCGGGGGGGTCTCCTACGAGCAGTACTTC. The full variable domain, its missing parts supplied by reference TRBV5-1 and TRBJ2-7, is KAGVTQTPRYLIKTRGQQVTLSCSPISGHRSVSWYQQTPGQGLQFLFEYFSETQRNKGNFPGRFSGRQFSNSRSEMNVSTLELGDSALYLCASSSSGGVSYEQYFGPGTRLTVT.

The chain links TRBV9 to TRBJ2-2, with D maybe TRBD1 (6 bases). The CDR3 is 17 residues long. Per germline, CDR1 SGDLS and CDR2 YYNGEE. The V gene lost 3 bases and the J gene lost 4 bases, with 19 bases spanning the gap. CDR3 in DNA: TGTGCCAGCAGCGATAGTCAGGGGCGGATTCCCACCGGGGAGCTGTTTTTT. This translates into CASSDSQGRIPTGELFF.

This clonotype was picked up a small number of times. The chain has TRBV20-1 and TRBJ2-3, with unresolved D. Germline V CDR1 and CDR2: DFQATT, SNEGSKA (reference sequence). V was shortened by 4 bases and J by 1 base, with 9 bases between the two germline ends. The CDR3 has 13 residues. The CDR3 loop reads CSAMLPGTDTQYF. CDR3 sequence (DNA): TGCAGTGCTATGCTGCCAGGCACAGATACGCAGTATTTT.

This rearrangement joins TRBV13 to TRBJ1-1, with D unresolved. Germline V CDR1 and CDR2: PRHDT, FYEKMQ (reference sequence). The V end was cut by 7 bases, the J end by 0 bases, with 15 bases between. The CDR3 loop spans 15 amino acids. The chain's CDR3 is CASISRRSMNTEAFF. The DNA of the CDR3 is TGTGCCAGCATCTCTCGGCGGTCCATGAACACTGAAGCTTTCTTT.